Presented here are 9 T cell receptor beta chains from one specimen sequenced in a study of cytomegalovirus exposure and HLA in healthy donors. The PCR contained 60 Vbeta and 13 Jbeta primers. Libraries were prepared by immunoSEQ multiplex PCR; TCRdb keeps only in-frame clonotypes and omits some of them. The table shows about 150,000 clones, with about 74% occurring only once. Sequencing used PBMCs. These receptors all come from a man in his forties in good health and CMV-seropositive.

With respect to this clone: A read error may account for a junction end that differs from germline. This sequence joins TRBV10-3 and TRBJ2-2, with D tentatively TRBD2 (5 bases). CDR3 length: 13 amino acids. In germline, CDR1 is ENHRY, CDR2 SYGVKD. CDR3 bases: TGTGCCATCAGTGAGTCAGGGAACGGGGAGCTGCTTTTT. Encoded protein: CAISESGNGELLF.

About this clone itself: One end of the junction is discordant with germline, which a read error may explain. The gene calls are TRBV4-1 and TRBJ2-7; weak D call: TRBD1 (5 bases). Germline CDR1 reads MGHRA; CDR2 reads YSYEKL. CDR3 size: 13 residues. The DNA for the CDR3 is TGCGCCAGCAGTTCACAGGTGTCCTTCGAGCAGTACTTC. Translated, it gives CASSSQVSFEQYF.

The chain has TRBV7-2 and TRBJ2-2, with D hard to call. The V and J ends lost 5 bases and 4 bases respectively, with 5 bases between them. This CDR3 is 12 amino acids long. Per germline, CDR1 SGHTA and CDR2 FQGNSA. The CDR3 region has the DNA TGTGCCAGCAGCCAGATCACCGGGGAGCTGTTTTTT. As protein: CASSQITGELFF.

The chain's CDR3 is CASSRTSGAYEQYF. Written as DNA, the CDR3 is TGTGCCAGCAGCCGGACTAGCGGGGCCTACGAGCAGTACTTC. This sequence joins TRBV7-8 and TRBJ2-5; 12 nucleotides match TRBD2. The end of the DNA fits TRBJ2-7 better, so the J call may be wrong. The length of the CDR3 is 14 residues. The germline V gene encodes CDR1 SGHVS and CDR2 FQNEAQ.

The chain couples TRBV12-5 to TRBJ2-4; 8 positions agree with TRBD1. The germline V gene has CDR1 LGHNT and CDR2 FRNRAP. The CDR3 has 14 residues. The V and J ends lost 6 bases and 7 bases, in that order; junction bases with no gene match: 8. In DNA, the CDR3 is TGTGCTAGTGGCCCATCAGGGGGCGTGAACATTCAGTACTTC. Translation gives CASGPSGGVNIQYF.

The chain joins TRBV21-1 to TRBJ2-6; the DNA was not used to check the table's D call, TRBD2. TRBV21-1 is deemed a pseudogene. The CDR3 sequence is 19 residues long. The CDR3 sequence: CASSPWTPGRGNGANVLTF. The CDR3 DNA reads TGTGCCAGCAGCCCTTGGACTCCGGGCCGAGGGAACGGGGCCAACGTCCTGACTTTC.

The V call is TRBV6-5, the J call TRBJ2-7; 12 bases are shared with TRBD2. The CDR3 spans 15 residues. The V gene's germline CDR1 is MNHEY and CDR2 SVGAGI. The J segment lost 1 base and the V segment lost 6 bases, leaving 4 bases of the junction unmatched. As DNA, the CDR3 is TGTGCCAGCAGCTACGGGACTAGCGGGTCCTACGAGCAGTACTTC. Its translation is CASSYGTSGSYEQYF.

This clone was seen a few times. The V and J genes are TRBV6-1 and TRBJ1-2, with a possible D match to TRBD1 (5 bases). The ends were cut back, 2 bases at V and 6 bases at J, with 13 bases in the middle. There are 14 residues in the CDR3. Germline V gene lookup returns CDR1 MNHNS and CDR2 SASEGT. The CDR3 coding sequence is TGTGCCAGCAGTGAACGGTCAGGGAAAGATGGCTACACCTTC. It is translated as CASSERSGKDGYTF.

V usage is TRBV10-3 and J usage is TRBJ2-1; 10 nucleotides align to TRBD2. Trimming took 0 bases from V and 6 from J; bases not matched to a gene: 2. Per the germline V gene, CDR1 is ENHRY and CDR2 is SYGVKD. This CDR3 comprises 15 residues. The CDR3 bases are TGTGCCATCAGTGAGTCTCTAGCGGGAGCCAATGAGCAGTTCTTC. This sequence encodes CAISESLAGANEQFF.